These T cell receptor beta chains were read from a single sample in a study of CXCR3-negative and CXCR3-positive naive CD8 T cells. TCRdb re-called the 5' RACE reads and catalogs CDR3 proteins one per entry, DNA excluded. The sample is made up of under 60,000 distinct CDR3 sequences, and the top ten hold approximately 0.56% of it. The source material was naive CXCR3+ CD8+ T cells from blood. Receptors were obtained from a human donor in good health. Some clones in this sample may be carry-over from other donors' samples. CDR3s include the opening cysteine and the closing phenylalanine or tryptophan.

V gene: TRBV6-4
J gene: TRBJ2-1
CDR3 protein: CASSALAGEVDEQFF

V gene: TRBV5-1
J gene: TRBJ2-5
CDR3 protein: CASSSLLEETQYF

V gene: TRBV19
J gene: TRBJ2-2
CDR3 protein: CASSIVGLAPPGELFF

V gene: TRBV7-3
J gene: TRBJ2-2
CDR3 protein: CASSFQGTGELFF

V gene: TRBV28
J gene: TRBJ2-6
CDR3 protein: CASSLIRASGANVLTF

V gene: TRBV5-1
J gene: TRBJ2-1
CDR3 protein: CASTSGTGVIDEQFF

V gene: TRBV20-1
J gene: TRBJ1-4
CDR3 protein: CSAMVPVSATNEKLFF

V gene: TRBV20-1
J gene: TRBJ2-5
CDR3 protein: CSARQGAPEETQYF

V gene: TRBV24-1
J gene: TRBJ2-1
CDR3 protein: CATALGRDQFF

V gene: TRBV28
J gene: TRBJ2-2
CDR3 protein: CASSSPLSHLNTGELFF

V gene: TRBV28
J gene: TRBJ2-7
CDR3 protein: CASSLGMAGGDEQYF

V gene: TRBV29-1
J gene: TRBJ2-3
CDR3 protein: CSALPVARGIGGTQYF

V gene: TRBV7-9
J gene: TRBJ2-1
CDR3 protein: CASSRPYRAGVGDEQFF

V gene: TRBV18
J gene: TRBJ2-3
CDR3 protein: CASSPPGLHPSWGTDTQYF

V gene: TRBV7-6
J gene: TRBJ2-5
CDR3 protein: CASSLFGTASETQYF

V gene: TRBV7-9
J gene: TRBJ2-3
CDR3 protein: CASSLGQGGTDTQYF

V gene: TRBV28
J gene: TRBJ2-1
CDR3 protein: CASSSELADHSNEQFF

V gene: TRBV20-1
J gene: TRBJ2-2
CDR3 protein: CSARLPGQGITGELFF

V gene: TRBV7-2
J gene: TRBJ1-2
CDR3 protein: CASSLGPGVDSDGYTF

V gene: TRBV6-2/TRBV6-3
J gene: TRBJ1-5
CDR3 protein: CASGSASNQPQHF

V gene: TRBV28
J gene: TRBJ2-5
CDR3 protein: CASTSLAGGPRETQYF

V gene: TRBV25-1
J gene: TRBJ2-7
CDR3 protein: CASSDHEDSSYEQYF

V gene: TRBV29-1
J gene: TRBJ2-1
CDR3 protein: CSVETGDSYNEQFF

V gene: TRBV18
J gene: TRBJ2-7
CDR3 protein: CASSPPGPFEQYF

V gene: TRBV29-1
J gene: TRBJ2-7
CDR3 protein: CSVEGPLSSYEQYF

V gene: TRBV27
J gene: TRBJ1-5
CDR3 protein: CASSSHQTNQPQHF

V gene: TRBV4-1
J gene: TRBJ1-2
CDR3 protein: CASSQVRGDYGYTF

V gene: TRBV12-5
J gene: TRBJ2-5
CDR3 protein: CASGLYGRETKYF

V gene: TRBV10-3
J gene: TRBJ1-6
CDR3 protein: CAISESQNYNSPLHF

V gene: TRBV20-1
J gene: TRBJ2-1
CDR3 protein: CSASPGGTVLYNEQFF

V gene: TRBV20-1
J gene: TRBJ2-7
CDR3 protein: CSASPRRLAGESYEQYF

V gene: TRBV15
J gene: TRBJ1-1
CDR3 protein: CATTPGTTNTEAFF

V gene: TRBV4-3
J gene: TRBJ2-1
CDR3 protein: CASSQDYSNEQFF